This TCR beta chain is drawn from a study of OX40 agonist ivuxolimab in advanced cancers. Only in-frame clones appear in the TCRdb table, and some are missing; sequencing was by immunoSEQ multiplex PCR. The data show tens of thousands of clones, with about 91% seen just once and 0.3% to 0.35% held by the top ten. Study conclusions and caveats: CD8+ T cells showed, on average, more clonal expansion than CD4+ cells.

To note about this clone: Its cognate antigen is unknown.

This clonotype originated in an adult with an advanced solid tumor such as melanoma, head and neck, liver or kidney cancer. This material consisted of CD4+ or CD8+ T cells sorted from blood, taken in a trial of the OX40 agonist ivuxolimab.

CDR3 in amino acids: CASSDSISGLAPYNEQFF. The CDR3 region has the DNA TGTGCCAGCAGTGACTCGATTAGTGGACTAGCCCCCTACAATGAGCAGTTCTTC. The chain uses TRBV6-4 and TRBJ2-1; 8 nucleotides agree with TRBD2. The CDR3 length is 18 residues. V was clipped by 0 bases and J by 2 bases; unmatched bases: 9. The V gene's germline CDR1 is MRHNA and CDR2 SNTAGT.